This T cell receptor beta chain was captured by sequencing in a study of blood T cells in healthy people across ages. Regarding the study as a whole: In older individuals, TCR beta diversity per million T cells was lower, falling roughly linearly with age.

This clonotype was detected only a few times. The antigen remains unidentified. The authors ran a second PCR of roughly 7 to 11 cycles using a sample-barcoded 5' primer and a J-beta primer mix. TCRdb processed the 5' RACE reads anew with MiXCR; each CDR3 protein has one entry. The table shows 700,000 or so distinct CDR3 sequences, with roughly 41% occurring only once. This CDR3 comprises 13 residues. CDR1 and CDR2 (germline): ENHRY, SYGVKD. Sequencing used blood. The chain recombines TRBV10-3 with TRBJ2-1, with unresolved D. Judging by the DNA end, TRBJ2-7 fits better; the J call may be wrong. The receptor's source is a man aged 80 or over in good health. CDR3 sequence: CAISESKGREQYF. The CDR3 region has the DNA TGTGCCATCAGTGAGTCGAAGGGTCGAGAGCAGTACTTC.